A single sample is the source of the 20 T cell receptor beta chains below, sequenced in a study of OX40 agonist ivuxolimab in advanced cancers. The library relied on the immunoSEQ multiplex PCR assay. The immuneACCESS repertoire file appears here via TCRdb, limited to in-frame rearrangements. These files lack a portion of the clones; in checked studies, under half of the deficit traces to unresolved V genes, and the cause of the others is not known. This sample gives some 77,000 clones in total; approximately 82% of them show up just once. About 0.8% of the sample is in the top ten clones. Sequenced here: CD4+ or CD8+ T cells sorted from blood, sampled in a trial of the OX40 agonist ivuxolimab. The receptors originated from an adult with an advanced solid tumor such as melanoma, head and neck, liver or kidney cancer.

Details on this clone: One end of the junction is discordant with germline, which a read error may explain. The chain carries TRBV5-1 and TRBJ1-3; 9 bases map to TRBD1. Germline V CDR1 and CDR2: SGHRS, YFSETQ. CDR3 length equals 14 residues. Here the CDR3 reads CASSLAEDRGFPHF. The DNA for the CDR3 is TGCGCCAGCAGCTTGGCCGAGGACAGGGGCTTTCCCCATTTT. Based on the CDR3 plus reference TRBV5-1 and TRBJ1-3, the full variable domain is KAGVTQTPRYLIKTRGQQVTLSCSPISGHRSVSWYQQTPGQGLQFLFEYFSETQRNKGNFPGRFSGRQFSNSRSEMNVSTLELGDSALYLCASSLAEDRGFPHFGEGSWLTVV.

CDR3 loop: CAWSVKGPGSTEAFF. CDR3 in DNA: TGTGCCTGGAGTGTTAAAGGGCCAGGAAGTACTGAAGCTTTCTTT. This sequence joins TRBV30 and TRBJ1-1; unclear D gene. The CDR3 has 15 residues. V was cut by 0 bases and J by 5 bases, with 16 bases left in between. Germline V gene data show CDR1 as GTSNPN and CDR2 as SVGIG (reference sequence).

The chain carries TRBV15 and TRBJ2-3; D gene ambiguous. The ends were cut back, 0 bases at V and 4 bases at J, with 2 bases in the middle. The germline V gene encodes CDR1 LNHNV and CDR2 YYDKDF (reference sequence). The CDR3 has 12 amino acids. This chain's CDR3 is CATSREADTQYF. In nucleotides, the CDR3 is TGTGCCACCAGCAGAGAAGCAGATACGCAGTATTTT.

The CDR3 here is CASSLQGNTGELFF. As DNA, the CDR3 is TGTGCCAGCAGCCTCCAGGGTAACACCGGGGAGCTGTTTTTT. The chain uses TRBV6-6 and TRBJ2-2; D possibly corresponds to TRBD1 (5 bases). With 6 bases removed from V and 2 bases from J, the gap between germline ends came to 10 bases. This CDR3 has 14 amino acids. Per germline, CDR1 MNHNY and CDR2 SVGAGI (reference sequence).

This chain links TRBV10-1 with TRBJ2-7; D gene ambiguous. CDR1 and CDR2 (germline): WNHNN, SYGVQD (reference sequence). With 0 bases removed from V and 4 bases from J, the gap between germline ends came to 7 bases. The length of the CDR3 is 13 residues. DNA for the CDR3: TGCGCCAGCAGTGAGTCCAGGATATACGAGCAGTACTTC. It specifies CASSESRIYEQYF.

The chain couples TRBV2 to TRBJ1-5; TRBD1 aligns across 8 bases. V shed 6 bases, J shed 1 base, and the junction held 5 bases outside the gene matches. The CDR3 length is 15 residues. CDR1 is SNHLY, CDR2 FYNNEI, per germline. CDR3 bases: TGTGCCAGCAGAGCGGACAGGGCAAGCAATCAGCCCCAGCATTTT. Amino acid sequence: CASRADRASNQPQHF.

This sequence joins TRBV6-6 and TRBJ2-3; 7 bases align to TRBD2. The germline CDR1 and CDR2 sequences are MNHNY and SVGAGI (reference sequence). V shed 5 bases, J shed 2 bases, and the junction held 10 bases outside the gene matches. The CDR3 spans 16 residues. The DNA for the CDR3 is TGTGCCAGCAGTGGGAGGGTTAGCAGGGTCACAGATACGCAGTATTTT. Translating it yields CASSGRVSRVTDTQYF.

This rearrangement joins TRBV30 to TRBJ2-7; D uncertain. The germline V gene encodes CDR1 GTSNPN and CDR2 SVGIG (reference sequence). The CDR3 loop spans 12 amino acids. V lost 4 bases and J 3 bases, leaving 10 bases between the germline ends. The CDR3, as DNA: TGTGCCTGGAACCGAGGCTACTACGAGCAGTACTTC. This gives the protein CAWNRGYYEQYF.

This chain joins TRBV7-8 and TRBJ1-6; the D gene is possibly TRBD1 (6 bases). The CDR3 is made up of 16 amino acids. V was trimmed by 0 bases and J by 9 bases, leaving 15 bases between them. In germline, CDR1 is SGHVS, CDR2 FQNEAQ. The CDR3 protein is CASSLARAGVGSPLHF. CDR3 sequence (DNA): TGTGCCAGCAGCTTAGCGAGGGCAGGGGTCGGTTCACCCCTCCACTTT.

The chain is built from TRBV6-5 and TRBJ1-4; D perhaps matches TRBD1 (5 bases). The V and J ends lost 8 bases and 4 bases respectively, with 11 bases between them. This CDR3 is built from 13 residues. Germline V gene sequence: CDR1 MNHEY, CDR2 SVGAGI. The CDR3 region has the DNA TGTGCCAGCGCCAGGGCCGTTAATGAAAAACTGTTTTTT. This gives the protein CASARAVNEKLFF.

V and J are TRBV7-9 and TRBJ2-1; TRBD2 is a possible D gene (6 bases). The CDR3 is 15 amino acids. CDR1 and CDR2 (germline): SEHNR, FQNEAQ (reference sequence). Trimming removed 4 bases from V and 4 bases from J, with 14 bases in between. The CDR3, as DNA: TGTGCCAGCAGCTCCCTCGGAGGGAAATACAATGAGCAGTTCTTC. Translation: CASSSLGGKYNEQFF.

The chain employs TRBV7-9 and TRBJ1-1; D gene ambiguous. The V end lost 6 bases, the J end lost 0 bases, and 14 bases lay between the germline ends. Germline V lookup: CDR1 SEHNR, CDR2 FQNEAQ (reference sequence). This CDR3 comprises 15 residues. The CDR3 DNA follows: TGTGCCAGCAGGCCCCGATCGTTATTGAACACTGAAGCTTTCTTT. Its translation is CASRPRSLLNTEAFF.

CDR3 loop: CASSPTLNHEQYF. The CDR3 DNA is TGTGCCAGCAGTCCGACATTGAACCACGAGCAGTACTTC. This sequence joins TRBV28 and TRBJ2-7; D not resolved. Per the germline V gene, CDR1 is MDHEN and CDR2 is SYDVKM. The V end was cut by 5 bases, the J end by 5 bases, with 13 bases between. The CDR3 sequence is 13 residues long.

This sequence joins TRBV10-3 and TRBJ2-2, with TRBD1 matching 7 bases. The CDR3 consists of 15 residues. Germline CDR1 is ENHRY and CDR2 is SYGVKD. V shed 5 bases and J 0 bases; nucleotides not matched to a gene: 3. The CDR3 DNA is TGTGCCATCAGTCGGGACAGCCCGAACACCGGGGAGCTGTTTTTT. Its protein is CAISRDSPNTGELFF.

This chain uses TRBV6-6 with TRBJ2-7; possibly TRBD2 for D (6 bases). Trimming left V 10 bases short and J 5 bases short, with 21 bases between. The CDR3 contains 14 residues. Germline V lookup: CDR1 MNHNY, CDR2 SVGAGI (reference sequence). The CDR3: CATEFNPWGDEQYF. The CDR3 coding sequence is TGTGCCACCGAGTTCAACCCCTGGGGGGACGAGCAGTACTTC.

This clone was detected once. This sequence joins TRBV11-3 and TRBJ2-1; TRBD2 is a possible D gene (7 bases). This CDR3 has 15 residues. The germline V gene encodes CDR1 SGHNT and CDR2 YENEEA. The germline V and J ends were trimmed by 7 bases and 6 bases, with 19 bases remaining between them. CDR3: CASTPGGGRFNEQFF. CDR3 coding DNA: TGTGCCAGCACCCCGGGGGGCGGGCGTTTCAATGAGCAGTTCTTC.

The chain employs TRBV5-6 and TRBJ1-1; D gene ambiguous. The CDR3 is made up of 15 amino acids. Trimming left V 4 bases short and J 0 bases short, with 13 bases between. Germline CDR1 and CDR2: SGHDT and YYEEEE. DNA of the CDR3: TGTGCCAGCAGCGGGAATCCGTCCCTGAACACTGAAGCTTTCTTT. It translates to CASSGNPSLNTEAFF. Combining the CDR3 with reference TRBV5-6 and TRBJ1-1 gives the whole variable domain DAGVTQSPTHLIKTRGQQVTLRCSPKSGHDTVSWYQQALGQGPQFIFQYYEEEERQRGNFPDRFSGHQFPNYSSELNVNALLLGDSALYLCASSGNPSLNTEAFFGQGTRLTVV.

The chain is built from TRBV5-1 and TRBJ2-7; no reliable D call. Trimming took off 5 bases at V and 0 bases at J, with 12 bases between the two ends. In germline, CDR1 is SGHRS, CDR2 YFSETQ. This CDR3 spans 14 amino acids. The chain's CDR3 is CASSVQRSSYEQYF. The CDR3 coding sequence is TGCGCCAGCAGTGTCCAACGCAGCTCCTACGAGCAGTACTTC.

V gene TRBV30 combines with J gene TRBJ2-7; 9 bases fit TRBD1. Germline V gives CDR1 GTSNPN, CDR2 SVGIG (reference sequence). The V and J ends lost 2 bases and 2 bases, in that order; junction bases with no gene match: 1. This CDR3 is built from 13 residues. CDR3 amino acids: CAWSRQGAYEQYF. In DNA, the CDR3 is TGTGCCTGGAGTCGACAGGGGGCCTACGAGCAGTACTTC. Variable domain in full (rest from reference TRBV30 and TRBJ2-7): SQTIHQWPATLVQPVGSPLSLECTVEGTSNPNLYWYRQAAGRGLQLLFYSVGIGQISSEVPQNLSASRPQDRQFILSSKKLLLSDSGFYLCAWSRQGAYEQYFGPGTRLTVT.

The chain couples TRBV11-2 to TRBJ1-1; unclear D gene. CDR1 is SGHAT, CDR2 FQNNGV, per germline. V was clipped by 3 bases and J by 0 bases, with 8 bases between them. The CDR3 has 14 residues. The CDR3, as DNA: TGTGCCAGCAGCTTGTCAGAGGTGAACACTGAAGCTTTCTTT. Protein product: CASSLSEVNTEAFF. The full variable domain, in which reference TRBV11-2 and TRBJ1-1 provide the parts outside the CDR3, is EAGVAQSPRYKIIEKRQSVAFWCNPISGHATLYWYQQILGQGPKLLIQFQNNGVVDDSQLPKDRFSAERLKGVDSTLKIQPAKLEDSAVYLCASSLSEVNTEAFFGQGTRLTVV.